In this sample, the clone carrying this TCR beta chain turned up once. Only in-frame clones appear in the TCRdb table, and some are missing; sequencing was by immunoSEQ multiplex PCR. In the table there are 95,000 to 150,000 clones, approximately 93% of which are singletons. The data derive from a study of control samples from healthy donors and cancer patients. The J segment lost 9 bases and the V segment lost 6 bases, leaving 15 bases of the junction unmatched. This CDR3 is 15 amino acids long. CDR1 and CDR2 (germline): SNHLY, FYNNEI. The origin of this receptor is a woman younger than 30 in good health. Sequencing was done on a sample of blood. The gene calls are TRBV2 and TRBJ2-3; 7 bases line up with TRBD2. Here the CDR3 DNA reads TGTGCCAGCAGGAAGCGGGAATCGAAACTAGGCACGCAGTATTTT. Translating gives CASRKRESKLGTQYF.